This T cell receptor (beta chain) was obtained from a study of cytomegalovirus exposure and HLA in healthy donors. This CDR3 region has 17 residues. Trimming took off 1 base at V and 0 bases at J, with 10 bases between the two ends. Germline-derived CDR1 and CDR2 are LGHNA and YSLEER. The PCR was carried out with 60 Vbeta primers and 13 Jbeta primers. Libraries were prepared by immunoSEQ multiplex PCR; TCRdb keeps only in-frame clonotypes and omits some of them. The sample gives about 96,000 clones, 65% to 80% of which show up once; around an eighth is in the top ten. Material for sequencing was PBMCs. The rearrangement uses TRBV4-3 and TRBJ1-6, with no clear D. This clonotype was sampled from a woman in her sixties or seventies in good health and CMV-seropositive. CDR3 region: CASSQAGLSSYNSPLHF. The CDR3 DNA reads TGCGCCAGCAGCCAAGCTGGACTGAGCTCCTATAATTCACCCCTCCACTTT.